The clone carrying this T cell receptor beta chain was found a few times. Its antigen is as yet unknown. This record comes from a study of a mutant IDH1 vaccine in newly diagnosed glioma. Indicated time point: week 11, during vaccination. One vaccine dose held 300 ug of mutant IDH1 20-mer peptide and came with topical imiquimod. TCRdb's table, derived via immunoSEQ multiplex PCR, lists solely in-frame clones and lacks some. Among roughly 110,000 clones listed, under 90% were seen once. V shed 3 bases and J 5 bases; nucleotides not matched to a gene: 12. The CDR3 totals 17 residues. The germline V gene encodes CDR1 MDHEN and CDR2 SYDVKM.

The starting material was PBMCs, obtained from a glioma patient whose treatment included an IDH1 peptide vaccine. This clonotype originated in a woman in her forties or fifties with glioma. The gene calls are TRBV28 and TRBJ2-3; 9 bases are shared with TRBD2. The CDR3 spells CASSFPPGGRAGDTQYF. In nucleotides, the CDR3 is TGTGCCAGCAGTTTCCCCCCAGGCGGGAGGGCCGGAGATACGCAGTATTTT.